This T cell receptor (beta chain) was identified in a study of cytomegalovirus exposure and HLA in healthy donors. The study, taken as a whole, reports: Among TCR sequences, most were rare, though some public TCRs appeared in many donors.

This clone was detected only once. Its antigen is as yet unknown. The assay was immunoSEQ multiplex PCR, and TCRdb's table has in-frame clones only and misses some. The table has over 100,000 clones, 80% to 90% seen once. The CDR3 is made up of 16 amino acids. The germline V and J ends were trimmed by 2 bases and 0 bases, with 11 bases remaining between them. Germline V gene lookup returns CDR1 SGHDN and CDR2 FVKESK. The sequence derives from a woman between 18 and 29 years old in good health and CMV-seronegative. The V and J genes are TRBV14 and TRBJ1-3; the D is unclear. The sequencing input was PBMCs. CDR3 nucleotide sequence: TGTGCCAGCAGCCAACGCGGTTTCTACTCTGGAAACACCATATATTTT. Protein: CASSQRGFYSGNTIYF.